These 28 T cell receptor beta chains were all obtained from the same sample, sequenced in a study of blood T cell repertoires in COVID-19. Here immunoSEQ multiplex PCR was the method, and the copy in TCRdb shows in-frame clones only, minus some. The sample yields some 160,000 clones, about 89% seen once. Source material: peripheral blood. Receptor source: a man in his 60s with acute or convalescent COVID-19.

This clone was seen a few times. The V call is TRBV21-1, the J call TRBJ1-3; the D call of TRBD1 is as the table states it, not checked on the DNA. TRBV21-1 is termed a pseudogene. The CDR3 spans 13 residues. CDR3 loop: CARQGADGNTIYF. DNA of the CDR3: TGTGCCAGACAGGGGGCTGATGGAAACACCATATATTTT.

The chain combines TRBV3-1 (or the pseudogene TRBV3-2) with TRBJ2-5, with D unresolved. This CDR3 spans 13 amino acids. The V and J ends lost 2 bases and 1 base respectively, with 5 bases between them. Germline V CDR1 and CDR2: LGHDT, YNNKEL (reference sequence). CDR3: CASSQYGQETQYF. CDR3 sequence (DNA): TGTGCCAGCAGCCAATACGGCCAAGAGACCCAGTACTTC.

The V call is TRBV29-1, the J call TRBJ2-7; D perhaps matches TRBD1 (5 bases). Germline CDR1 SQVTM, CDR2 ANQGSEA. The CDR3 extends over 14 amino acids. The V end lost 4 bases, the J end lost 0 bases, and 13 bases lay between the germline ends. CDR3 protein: CSVVRQGSSYEQYF. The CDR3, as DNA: TGCAGCGTTGTTCGGCAGGGAAGCTCCTACGAGCAGTACTTC.

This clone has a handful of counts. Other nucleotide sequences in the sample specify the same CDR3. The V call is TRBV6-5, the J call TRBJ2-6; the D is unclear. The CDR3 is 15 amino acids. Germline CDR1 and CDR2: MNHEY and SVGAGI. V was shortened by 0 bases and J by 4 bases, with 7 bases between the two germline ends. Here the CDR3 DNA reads TGTGCCAGCAGTTACTCGAGGTCCGGGGCCAACGTCCTGACTTTC. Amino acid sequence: CASSYSRSGANVLTF.

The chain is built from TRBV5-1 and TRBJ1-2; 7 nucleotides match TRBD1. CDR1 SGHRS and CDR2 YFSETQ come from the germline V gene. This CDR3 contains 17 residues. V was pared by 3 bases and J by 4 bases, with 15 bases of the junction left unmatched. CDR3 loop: CASSYTNPRQGGYGYTF. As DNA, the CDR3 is TGCGCCAGCAGCTACACTAATCCGAGACAGGGCGGCTATGGCTACACCTTC.

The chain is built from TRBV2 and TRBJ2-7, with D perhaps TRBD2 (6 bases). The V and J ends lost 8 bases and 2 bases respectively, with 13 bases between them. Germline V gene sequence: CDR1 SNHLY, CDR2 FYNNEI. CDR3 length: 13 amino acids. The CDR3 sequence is CASLGGVTYEQYF. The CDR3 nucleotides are TGTGCCAGCCTGGGGGGAGTGACCTACGAGCAGTACTTC.

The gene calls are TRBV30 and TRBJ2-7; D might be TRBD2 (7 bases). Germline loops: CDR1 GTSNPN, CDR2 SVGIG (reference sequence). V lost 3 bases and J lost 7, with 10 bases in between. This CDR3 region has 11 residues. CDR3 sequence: CAWRGGAEQYF. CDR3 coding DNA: TGTGCCTGGAGAGGGGGGGCAGAGCAGTACTTC.

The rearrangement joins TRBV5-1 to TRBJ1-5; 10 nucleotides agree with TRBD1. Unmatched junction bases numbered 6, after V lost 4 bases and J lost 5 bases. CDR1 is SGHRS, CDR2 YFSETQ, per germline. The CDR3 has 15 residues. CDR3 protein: CASSPDGTGDQPQHF. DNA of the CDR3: TGCGCCAGCAGCCCAGATGGGACAGGGGATCAGCCCCAGCATTTT.

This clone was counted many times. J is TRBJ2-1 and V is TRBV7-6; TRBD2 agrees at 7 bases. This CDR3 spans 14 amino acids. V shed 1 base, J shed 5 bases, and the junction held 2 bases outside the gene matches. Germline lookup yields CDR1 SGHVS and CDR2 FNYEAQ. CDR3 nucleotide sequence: TGTGCCAGCAGCTTAGAGAGCGGGGACAATGAGCAGTTCTTC. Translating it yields CASSLESGDNEQFF.

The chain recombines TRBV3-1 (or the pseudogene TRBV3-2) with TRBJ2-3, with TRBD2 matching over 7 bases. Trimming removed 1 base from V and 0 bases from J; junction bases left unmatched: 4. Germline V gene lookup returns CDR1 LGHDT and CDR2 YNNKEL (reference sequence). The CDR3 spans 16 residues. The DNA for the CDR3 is TGTGCCAGCAGCCAAGTCGGGCGGGGGAGCACAGATACGCAGTATTTT. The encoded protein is CASSQVGRGSTDTQYF.

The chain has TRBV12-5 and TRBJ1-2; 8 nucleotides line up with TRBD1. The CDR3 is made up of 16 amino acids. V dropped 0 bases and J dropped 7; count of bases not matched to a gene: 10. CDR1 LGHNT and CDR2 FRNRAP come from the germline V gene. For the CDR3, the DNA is TGTGCTAGTGGTTTGGTACTAGGCCAGGGGGCGCCTGGCTACACCTTC. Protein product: CASGLVLGQGAPGYTF.

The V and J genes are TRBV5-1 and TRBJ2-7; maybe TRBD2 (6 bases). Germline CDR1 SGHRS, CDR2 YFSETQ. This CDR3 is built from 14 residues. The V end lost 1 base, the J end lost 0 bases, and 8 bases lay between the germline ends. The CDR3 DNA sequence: TGCGCCAGCAGCTTGCGGGAGAACTCCTACGAGCAGTACTTC. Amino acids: CASSLRENSYEQYF.

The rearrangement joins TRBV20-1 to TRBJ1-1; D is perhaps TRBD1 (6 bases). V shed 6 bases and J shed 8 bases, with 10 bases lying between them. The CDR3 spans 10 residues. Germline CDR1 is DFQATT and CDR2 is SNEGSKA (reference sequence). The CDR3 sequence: CSAYREEAFF. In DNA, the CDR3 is TGCAGTGCATACAGGGAGGAAGCTTTCTTT.

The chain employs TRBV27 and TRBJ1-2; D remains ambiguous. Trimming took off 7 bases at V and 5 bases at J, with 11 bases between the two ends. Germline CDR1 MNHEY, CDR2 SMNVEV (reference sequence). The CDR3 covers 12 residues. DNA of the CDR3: TGTGCCAGCACCCGAGGAGGTTATGGCTACACCTTC. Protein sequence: CASTRGGYGYTF.

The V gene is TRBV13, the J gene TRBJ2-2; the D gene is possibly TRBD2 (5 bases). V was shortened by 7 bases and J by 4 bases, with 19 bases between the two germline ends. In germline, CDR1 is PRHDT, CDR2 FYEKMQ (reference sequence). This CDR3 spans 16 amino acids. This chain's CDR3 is CASIPRRGSATGELFF. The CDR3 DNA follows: TGTGCCAGCATTCCTCGGAGAGGGTCGGCCACCGGGGAGCTGTTTTTT.

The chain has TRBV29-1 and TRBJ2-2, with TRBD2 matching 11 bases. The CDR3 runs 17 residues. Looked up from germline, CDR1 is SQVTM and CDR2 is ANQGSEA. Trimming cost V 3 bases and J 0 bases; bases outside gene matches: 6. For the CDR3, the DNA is TGCAGCGTTGATCGCCTAGCGGGGGGTCCGAACACCGGGGAGCTGTTTTTT. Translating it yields CSVDRLAGGPNTGELFF.

As DNA, the CDR3 is TGTGCCAGTAGCTCGACAGGATCGAACACTGAAGCTTTCTTT. It translates to CASSSTGSNTEAFF. The chain has TRBV19 and TRBJ1-1, with a weak D call TRBD1 (6 bases). Trimming took 6 bases from V and 1 from J, leaving 12 bases between them. Germline V gives CDR1 LNHDA, CDR2 SQIVND (reference sequence). The CDR3 consists of 14 residues.

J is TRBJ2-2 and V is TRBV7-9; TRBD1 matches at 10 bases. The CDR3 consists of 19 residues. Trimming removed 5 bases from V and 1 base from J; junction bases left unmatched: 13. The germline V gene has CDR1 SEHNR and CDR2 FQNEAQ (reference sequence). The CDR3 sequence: CASSTNAWTGGMNTGELFF. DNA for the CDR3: TGTGCCAGCAGCACGAACGCCTGGACAGGGGGAATGAACACCGGGGAGCTGTTTTTT.

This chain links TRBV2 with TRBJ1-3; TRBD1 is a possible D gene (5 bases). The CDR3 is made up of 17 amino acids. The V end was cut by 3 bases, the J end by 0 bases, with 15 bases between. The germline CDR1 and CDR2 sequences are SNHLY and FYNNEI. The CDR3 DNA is TGTGCCAGCAGTGATCAGGCAGGGATATACTCTGGAAACACCATATATTTT. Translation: CASSDQAGIYSGNTIYF.

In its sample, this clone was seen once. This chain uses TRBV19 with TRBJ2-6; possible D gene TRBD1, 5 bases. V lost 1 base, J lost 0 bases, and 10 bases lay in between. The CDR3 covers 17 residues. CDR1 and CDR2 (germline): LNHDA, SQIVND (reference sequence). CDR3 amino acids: CASSIANRHSGANVLTF. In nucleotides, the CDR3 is TGTGCCAGTAGTATAGCCAACAGGCACTCTGGGGCCAACGTCCTGACTTTC.

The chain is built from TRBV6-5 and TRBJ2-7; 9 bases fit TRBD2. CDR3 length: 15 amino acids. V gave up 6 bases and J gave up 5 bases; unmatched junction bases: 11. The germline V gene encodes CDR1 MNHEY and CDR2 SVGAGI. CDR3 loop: CASRGQRGVSDEQYF. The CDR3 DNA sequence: TGTGCCAGCAGGGGACAGCGGGGGGTGTCGGACGAGCAGTACTTC.

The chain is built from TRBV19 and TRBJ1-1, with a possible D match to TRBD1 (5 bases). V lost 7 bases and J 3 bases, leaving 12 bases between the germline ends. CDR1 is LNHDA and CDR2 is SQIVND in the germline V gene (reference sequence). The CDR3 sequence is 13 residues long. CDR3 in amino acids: CASTPGGYTEAFF. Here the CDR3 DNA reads TGTGCCAGTACCCCTGGGGGGTACACTGAAGCTTTCTTT.

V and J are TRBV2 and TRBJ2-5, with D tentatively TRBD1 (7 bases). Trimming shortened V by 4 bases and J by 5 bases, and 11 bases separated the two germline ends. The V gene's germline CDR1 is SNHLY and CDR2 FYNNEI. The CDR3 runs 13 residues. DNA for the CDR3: TGTGCCAGCAGTGGACAGGGAGGCGAGACCCAGTACTTC. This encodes CASSGQGGETQYF.

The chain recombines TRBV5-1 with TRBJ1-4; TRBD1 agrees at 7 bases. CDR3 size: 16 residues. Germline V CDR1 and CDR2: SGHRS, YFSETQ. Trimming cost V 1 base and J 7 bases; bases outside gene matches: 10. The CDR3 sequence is CASSLNPTGEGEKLFF. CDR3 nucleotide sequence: TGCGCCAGCAGCTTGAATCCTACAGGGGAAGGTGAAAAACTGTTTTTT.

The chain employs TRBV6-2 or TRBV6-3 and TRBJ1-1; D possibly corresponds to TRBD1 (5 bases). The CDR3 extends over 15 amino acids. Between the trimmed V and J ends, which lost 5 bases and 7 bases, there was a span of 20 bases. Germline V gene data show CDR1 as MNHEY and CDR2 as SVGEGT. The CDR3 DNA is TGTGCCAGCAGTCCAGGGCGCGGGGGTCTAATTGAAGCTTTCTTT. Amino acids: CASSPGRGGLIEAFF.

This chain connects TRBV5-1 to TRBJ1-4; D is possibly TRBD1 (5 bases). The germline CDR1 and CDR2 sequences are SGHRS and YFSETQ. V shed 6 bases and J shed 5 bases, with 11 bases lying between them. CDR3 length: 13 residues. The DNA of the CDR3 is TGCGCCAGCACGCGGGGGTTCAATGAAAAACTGTTTTTT. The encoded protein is CASTRGFNEKLFF.

The CDR3 DNA reads TGTGCCAGCTCCCTCGGACAGCACACTGAAGCTTTCTTT. Protein: CASSLGQHTEAFF. The chain links TRBV18 to TRBJ1-1, with a tentative D call TRBD1 (6 bases). This CDR3 is built from 13 residues. The germline V and J ends were trimmed by 6 bases and 3 bases, with 11 bases remaining between them. Germline CDR1 reads KGHSH; CDR2 reads LQKENI.

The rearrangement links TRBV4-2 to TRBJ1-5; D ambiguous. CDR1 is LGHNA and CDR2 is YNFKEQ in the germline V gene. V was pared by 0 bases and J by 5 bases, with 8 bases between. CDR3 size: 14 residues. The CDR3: CASSQDSGHQPQHF. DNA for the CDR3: TGTGCCAGCAGCCAAGATAGCGGACATCAGCCCCAGCATTTT.